This T cell receptor (beta chain) was identified in a study of CD8 T cells in ankylosing spondylitis. Study-wide results and limits: Relatively scarce in peripheral blood, disease-linked clones were CD8+. Reportedly, matched ankylosing spondylitis synovial fluid was significantly enriched for disease-linked clones. What appeared characteristic of ankylosing spondylitis blood was a TCR beta motif of fewer than ten highly homologous variants.

Making use of molecular barcodes, quantitative 5'-RACE generated TCR beta libraries. TCRdb used MiXCR to reprocess the 5' RACE reads, holding one entry per CDR3 protein. The sample lists 150,000 to 200,000 distinct CDR3 sequences; approximately 10% were seen once. As for this clonotype: What it recognizes is unknown.

Trimming took 6 bases from V and 4 from J; bases not matched to a gene: 12. Germline lookup yields CDR1 DFQATT and CDR2 SNEGSKA (reference sequence). CDR3 length: 15 amino acids. The gene calls are TRBV20-1 and TRBJ2-7, with TRBD1 matching 10 bases. The sample taken for sequencing was blood, either unsorted or a sorted T cell fraction (not recorded which). The TCR originated in a male donor with ankylosing spondylitis or in good health (not recorded which). The CDR3 DNA reads as TGCAGTGCGGACCGAGGGACAGGGGAACTGTACGAGCAGTACTTC. Translating gives CSADRGTGELYEQYF.